What follows are 16 T cell receptor beta chains derived from one specimen sequenced in a study of CD8 T cells in Susac syndrome. RNA amounts of about 0.5 to 1 ug underwent reverse transcription with random hexamers. Via MiXCR, TCRdb re-called the immunoSEQ multiplex PCR reads, giving one row per CDR3 protein. The sample has around 220,000 distinct CDR3 sequences; around nine tenths are singletons. Sequences were obtained from CD8+ T cells from PBMCs. The origin of the receptors is a human donor with multiple sclerosis.

Written as DNA, the CDR3 is TGCAGTGCTAGAGAGAGGGGAAGCTATGGCTACACCTTC. Amino acid sequence: CSARERGSYGYTF. This chain links TRBV20-1 with TRBJ1-2; possibly TRBD1 for D (5 bases). Germline lookup yields CDR1 DFQATT and CDR2 SNEGSKA (reference sequence). V lost 0 bases, J lost 4 bases, and 9 bases lay in between. This CDR3 has 13 residues.

The chain couples TRBV20-1 to TRBJ2-3; D unresolved. V was cut by 0 bases and J by 4 bases, with 8 bases left in between. Germline V gives CDR1 DFQATT, CDR2 SNEGSKA (reference sequence). The CDR3 runs to 13 residues. The CDR3 sequence is CSARDLLPDTQYF. The DNA of the CDR3 is TGCAGTGCTAGAGATCTTCTTCCAGATACGCAGTATTTT.

This chain joins TRBV27 and TRBJ2-1, with D uncertain. CDR1 MNHEY and CDR2 SMNVEV come from the germline V gene (reference sequence). The CDR3 has 13 amino acids. Trimming shortened V by 3 bases and J by 9 bases, and 12 bases separated the two germline ends. The CDR3 DNA follows: TGTGCCAGCAGTTTGCCCAGCTTGGGTGAGCAGTTCTTC. Translating gives CASSLPSLGEQFF.

Only one count was recorded for this clonotype. The J gene is TRBJ2-1, the V gene TRBV20-1; no reliable D call. Per germline, CDR1 DFQATT and CDR2 SNEGSKA (reference sequence). V dropped 3 bases and J dropped 3 bases, with 21 bases sitting between them. The length of the CDR3 is 17 residues. CDR3 in DNA: TGCAGTGCTAGTCCCCCTAGGAGAACCATTTACTACAATGAGCAGTTCTTC. Residues: CSASPPRRTIYYNEQFF.

The genes are TRBV9 and TRBJ1-1; D call uncertain. Germline V gene data show CDR1 as SGDLS and CDR2 as YYNGEE. The CDR3 loop spans 14 amino acids. Trimming removed 0 bases at V and 3 bases at J, with 9 bases between. CDR3 DNA sequence: TGTGCCAGCAGCGTAGCTATGCAGGACACTGAAGCTTTCTTT. It encodes CASSVAMQDTEAFF.

The chain carries TRBV4-1 and TRBJ2-4; the match to TRBD2 covers 7 bases. CDR3 length: 18 residues. Unmatched junction bases numbered 8, after V lost 0 bases and J lost 0 bases. Germline V gene sequence: CDR1 MGHRA, CDR2 YSYEKL. For the CDR3, the DNA is TGCGCCAGCAGCCAAGATGGAGGGAGGGGATTAGCCAAAAACATTCAGTACTTC. Protein: CASSQDGGRGLAKNIQYF.

This clonotype has just one count. V usage is TRBV27 and J usage is TRBJ2-7; the D gene is possibly TRBD1 (6 bases). V was cut by 5 bases and J by 3 bases, with 11 bases left in between. The CDR3 contains 13 residues. Germline CDR1 reads MNHEY; CDR2 reads SMNVEV (reference sequence). CDR3 region: CASSGSTGYEQYF. The DNA of the CDR3 is TGTGCCAGCAGTGGGTCGACAGGCTACGAGCAGTACTTC.

V gene TRBV30 combines with J gene TRBJ1-1; D is ambiguous. In germline, CDR1 is GTSNPN, CDR2 SVGIG (reference sequence). CDR3 length: 13 amino acids. Deletions cut 0 bases from V and 4 bases from J, with 9 bases between. The CDR3 sequence: CAWSVGPVTEAFF. The CDR3 DNA sequence: TGTGCCTGGAGTGTCGGTCCGGTCACTGAAGCTTTCTTT.

The chain employs TRBV20-1 and TRBJ2-4; no clear D gene. In germline, CDR1 is DFQATT, CDR2 SNEGSKA (reference sequence). There are 12 residues in the CDR3. V lost 0 bases and J lost 4, with 4 bases in between. The CDR3 sequence: CSARDWKNIQYF. DNA for the CDR3: TGCAGTGCTAGAGACTGGAAAAACATTCAGTACTTC.

The chain has TRBV15 and TRBJ2-1, with unresolved D. This CDR3 contains 14 residues. V lost 3 bases and J 4 bases, leaving 10 bases between the germline ends. Per germline, CDR1 LNHNV and CDR2 YYDKDF (reference sequence). CDR3 protein: CATSRTASYNEQFF. For the CDR3, the DNA is TGTGCCACCAGCAGGACTGCATCTTACAATGAGCAGTTCTTC.

This sequence joins TRBV4-1 and TRBJ1-2, with D maybe TRBD1 (6 bases). Germline lookup yields CDR1 MGHRA and CDR2 YSYEKL. The V end lost 1 base, the J end lost 3 bases, and 9 bases lay between the germline ends. This CDR3 region has 14 residues. Written as DNA, the CDR3 is TGCGCCAGCAGCCAAGGGGGGCTTGACTATGGCTACACCTTC. Encoded protein: CASSQGGLDYGYTF.

The rearrangement joins TRBV19 to TRBJ2-2; D gene ambiguous. There are 17 residues in the CDR3. Germline CDR1 is LNHDA and CDR2 is SQIVND (reference sequence). V lost 4 bases and J lost 4, with 19 bases in between. CDR3 sequence (DNA): TGTGCCAGTAGTACCCCCGAGGCGGACCCGAGCACCGGGGAGCTGTTTTTT. Protein product: CASSTPEADPSTGELFF. Full variable domain (outside the CDR3, taken from reference TRBV19 and TRBJ2-2): DGGITQSPKYLFRKEGQNVTLSCEQNLNHDAMYWYRQDPGQGLRLIYYSQIVNDFQKGDIAEGYSVSREKKESFPLTVTSAQKNPTAFYLCASSTPEADPSTGELFFGEGSRLTVL.

The chain recombines TRBV7-9 with TRBJ1-1; 7 nucleotides match TRBD1. Germline V gives CDR1 SEHNR, CDR2 FQNEAQ (reference sequence). CDR3 length equals 15 residues. V shed 4 bases and J 1 base; nucleotides not matched to a gene: 6. The CDR3 nucleotides read TGTGCCAGCAGCTCAACAGGGGCCCCGAACACTGAAGCTTTCTTT. Residues: CASSSTGAPNTEAFF.

V and J are TRBV2 and TRBJ2-1, with D perhaps TRBD1 or TRBD2 (5 bases each). V was pared by 2 bases and J by 6 bases, with 20 bases between. This CDR3 is built from 17 residues. CDR1 is SNHLY, CDR2 FYNNEI, per germline. CDR3 sequence: CASSEFFSRGALNEQFF. The DNA for the CDR3 is TGTGCCAGCAGTGAATTTTTCTCCAGAGGGGCCCTCAATGAGCAGTTCTTC.

This clonotype has a single count. The chain couples TRBV2 to TRBJ2-5; the match to TRBD2 covers 9 bases. The germline gives CDR1 SNHLY, CDR2 FYNNEI. V lost 3 bases and J lost 5; bases outside the gene matches: 7. The CDR3 is 15 residues long. The CDR3 region is CASSDGSGRWETQYF. CDR3 DNA: TGTGCCAGCAGTGACGGTAGCGGGAGATGGGAGACCCAGTACTTC. Looking up the rest from reference TRBV2 and TRBJ2-5 gives the full variable domain: EPEVTQTPSHQVTQMGQEVILRCVPISNHLYFYWYRQILGQKVEFLVSFYNNEISEKSEIFDDQFSVERPDGSNFTLKIRSTKLEDSAMYFCASSDGSGRWETQYFGPGTRLLVL.

V usage is TRBV19 and J usage is TRBJ1-2; D ambiguous. CDR1 is LNHDA, CDR2 SQIVND, per germline (reference sequence). There are 11 residues in the CDR3. V lost 5 bases, J lost 3 bases, and 4 bases lay in between. As DNA, the CDR3 is TGTGCCAGTAGTCGCGACTATGGCTACACCTTC. Encoded protein: CASSRDYGYTF.